This TCR beta chain was sequenced for a study of blood T cell repertoires in COVID-19. On the study more broadly: Samples taken during acute and convalescent COVID-19 were collected in the United States, Italy and Spain. T cells, B-cell-depleted T cells, or PBMCs provided the cDNA or gDNA that served as material.

CDR1 LGHDT and CDR2 YNNKEL come from the germline V gene (reference sequence). With 1 base removed from V and 4 bases from J, the gap between germline ends came to 5 bases. This CDR3 region has 13 residues. Original data processing: Cell counts per sample came from amplifying reference gene primers. Profiled with immunoSEQ multiplex PCR; TCRdb holds only in-frame clones, not every one. Clonal size and the V and J genes are those of that table, whereas D and trimming came from the DNA. The sample lists roughly 91,000 clones; approximately 79% were seen once. This receptor was identified in a man aged 70-80 years with acute or convalescent COVID-19. The sequenced sample was peripheral blood. V and J are TRBV3-1 (or the pseudogene TRBV3-2) and TRBJ1-3; D is unresolved. Here the CDR3 reads CASSQASGNTIYF. As DNA, the CDR3 is TGTGCCAGCAGCCAAGCTTCCGGAAACACCATATATTTT.